The 11 T cell receptor beta chains listed next were all sequenced from one sample in a study of CD8 T cells in ankylosing spondylitis. TCRdb re-called the 5' RACE reads through MiXCR, storing one row per CDR3 protein. The table shows 45,000 or so distinct CDR3 sequences, with more than 9.5% occurring only once. Sequencing was carried out using blood, either unsorted or a sorted T cell fraction (not recorded which). The source is a male donor with ankylosing spondylitis or in good health (not recorded which).

The CDR3 spells CASRLPRRQGADTGELFF. Written as DNA, the CDR3 is TGTGCCAGCAGGCTCCCTAGGAGACAGGGGGCGGACACCGGGGAGCTGTTTTTT. V and J are TRBV2 and TRBJ2-2; TRBD1 matches 10 bases. Germline lookup yields CDR1 SNHLY and CDR2 FYNNEI. Losses at the gene ends were 6 bases for V and 3 bases for J; bases not matched to a gene: 13. The CDR3 runs 18 residues.

Only a few counts were recorded for this clonotype. The CDR3 protein is CASSLGGAPLHF. The CDR3 DNA sequence: TGCGCCAGCAGCTTGGGGGGAGCACCCCTCCACTTT. The rearrangement joins TRBV5-1 to TRBJ1-6; D gene uncertain. The CDR3 runs to 12 residues. The V end was cut by 0 bases, the J end by 11 bases, with 6 bases between. Looked up from germline, CDR1 is SGHRS and CDR2 is YFSETQ.

CDR3 DNA sequence: TGTGCCAGCAGTTTTGAGGACCGAGAAGGCTACACCTTC. This gives the protein CASSFEDREGYTF. This chain joins TRBV28 and TRBJ1-2; D gene ambiguous. The CDR3 runs 13 residues. V gave up 3 bases and J gave up 8 bases, with 13 bases separating them. Germline lookup yields CDR1 MDHEN and CDR2 SYDVKM.

On this clonotype itself: A read error may be the cause here, since a much bigger clone is one base away. The CDR3 DNA is TGTGCCAGCAGTTTGGTGACCGGGAGACTTACGAATTCACCCCTCCACTTT. This translates into CASSLVTGRLTNSPLHF. The chain links TRBV12-3 or TRBV12-4 to TRBJ1-6; D not certain. CDR3 length: 17 amino acids. V was shortened by 3 bases and J by 7 bases, with 19 bases between the two germline ends.

This clonotype was counted at least ten times. The CDR3: CASTGDGGSYNSPLHF. The CDR3 DNA sequence: TGTGCCAGCACAGGCGATGGGGGCTCCTATAATTCACCCCTCCACTTT. The chain recombines TRBV27 with TRBJ1-6; D perhaps matches TRBD1 (5 bases). V lost 7 bases, J lost 0 bases, and 13 bases lay in between. The germline V gene encodes CDR1 MNHEY and CDR2 SMNVEV (reference sequence). This CDR3 contains 16 residues.

Here the CDR3 DNA reads TGTGCCAGCAGTCCAGATTTAACAGGGATCTACGAGCAGTACTTC. Translated: CASSPDLTGIYEQYF. The V and J genes are TRBV7-2 and TRBJ2-7; a weak D match, TRBD1 (6 bases). V was clipped by 6 bases and J by 3 bases, with 18 bases between them. Germline CDR1 and CDR2: SGHTA and FQGNSA. CDR3 length: 15 amino acids.

This clonotype was counted many times. The rearrangement joins TRBV5-1 to TRBJ2-5; 11 nucleotides line up with TRBD2. The CDR3 extends over 16 amino acids. Germline V gene lookup returns CDR1 SGHRS and CDR2 YFSETQ. V shed 3 bases, J shed 2 bases, and the junction held 6 bases outside the gene matches. CDR3 sequence reads: CASSWRTSGLQETQYF. The CDR3 DNA reads TGCGCCAGCAGCTGGAGGACTAGCGGGCTTCAAGAGACCCAGTACTTC.

The sample holds a few counts of this clonotype. The V and J genes are TRBV4-2 and TRBJ1-4; 12 nucleotides line up with TRBD1. V shed 0 bases and J 8 bases; nucleotides not matched to a gene: 13. Germline V CDR1 and CDR2: LGHNA, YNFKEQ. The CDR3 has 19 amino acids. Written as DNA, the CDR3 is TGTGCCAGCAGCCAAGATCTGTCTGGGACAGGGGGCAAGGACGAAAAACTGTTTTTT. Translation: CASSQDLSGTGGKDEKLFF.

Many counts were recorded for this clonotype. The chain has TRBV12-3 or TRBV12-4 and TRBJ2-7; maybe TRBD1 (7 bases). The CDR3 consists of 14 residues. V was clipped by 2 bases and J by 4 bases, with 12 bases between them. This chain's CDR3 is CASSLQGGRYEQYF. The CDR3 bases are TGTGCCAGCAGTTTACAGGGGGGAAGGTACGAGCAGTACTTC.

Ten or more counts support this clonotype. The chain recombines TRBV29-1 with TRBJ2-5; D is unclear. V was trimmed by 5 bases and J by 4 bases, leaving 14 bases between them. CDR3 size: 13 residues. Per the germline V gene, CDR1 is SQVTM and CDR2 is ANQGSEA. CDR3 in amino acids: CSVRSSGLETQYF. The CDR3 DNA reads as TGCAGCGTTCGGTCTTCGGGCCTAGAGACCCAGTACTTC.

This clonotype was seen repeatedly, ten times or more. The chain couples TRBV5-1 to TRBJ1-1; maybe TRBD1 (6 bases). The length of the CDR3 is 16 residues. V was pared by 4 bases and J by 0 bases, with 16 bases between. From germline, CDR1 is SGHRS and CDR2 YFSETQ. CDR3 sequence: CASSLGTRIMNTEAFF. CDR3 nucleotide sequence: TGCGCCAGCAGCCTCGGGACAAGGATAATGAACACTGAAGCTTTCTTT.